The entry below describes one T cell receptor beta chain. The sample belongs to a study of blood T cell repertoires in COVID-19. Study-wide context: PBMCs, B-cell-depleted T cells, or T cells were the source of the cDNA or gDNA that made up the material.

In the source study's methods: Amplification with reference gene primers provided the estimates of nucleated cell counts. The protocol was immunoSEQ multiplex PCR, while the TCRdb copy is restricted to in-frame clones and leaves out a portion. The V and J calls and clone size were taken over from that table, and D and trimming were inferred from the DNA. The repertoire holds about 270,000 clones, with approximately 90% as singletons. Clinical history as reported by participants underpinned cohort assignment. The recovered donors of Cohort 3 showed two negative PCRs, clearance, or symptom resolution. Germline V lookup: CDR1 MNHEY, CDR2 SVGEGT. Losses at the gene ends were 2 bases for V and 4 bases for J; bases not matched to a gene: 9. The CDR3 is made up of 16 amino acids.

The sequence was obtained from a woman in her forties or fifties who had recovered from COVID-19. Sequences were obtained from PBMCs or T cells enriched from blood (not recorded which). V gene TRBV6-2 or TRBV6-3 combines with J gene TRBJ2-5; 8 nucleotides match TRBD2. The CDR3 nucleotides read TGTGCCAGCAGTTACGTTTCGGGAGGGCCCCGAGAGACCCAGTACTTC. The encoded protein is CASSYVSGGPRETQYF.